The 14 T cell receptor beta chains below were found in one sample sequenced in a study of T cell responses to AZD1222 COVID-19 vaccine. Clones were read by immunoSEQ multiplex PCR, and TCRdb kept only the in-frame ones, dropping some. The sample has 180,000 or so clones, over 90% seen once; the top ten hold less than 2.5%. The starting material was peripheral blood, obtained 28 days after the second AZD1222 dose. The receptors come from an adult who received the AZD1222 COVID-19 vaccine.

This sequence joins TRBV15 and TRBJ2-5; tentatively, D is TRBD1 or TRBD2 (5 bases each). In germline, CDR1 is LNHNV, CDR2 YYDKDF (reference sequence). V was shortened by 0 bases and J by 4 bases, with 9 bases between the two germline ends. The CDR3 has 14 amino acids. The CDR3 protein is CATSRDPGPETQYF. The DNA for the CDR3 is TGTGCCACCAGCAGAGACCCGGGGCCAGAGACCCAGTACTTC. Using reference TRBV15 and TRBJ2-5 for the parts outside the CDR3, the full variable domain is DAMVIQNPRYQVTQFGKPVTLSCSQTLNHNVMYWYQQKSSQAPKLLFHYYDKDFNNEADTPDNFQSRRPNTSFCFLDIRSPGLGDTAMYLCATSRDPGPETQYFGPGTRLLVL.

This sequence joins TRBV9 and TRBJ2-7, with a tentative D call TRBD2 (6 bases). The CDR3 consists of 15 residues. The germline V gene encodes CDR1 SGDLS and CDR2 YYNGEE. V lost 7 bases to trimming and J lost 0 bases, with 17 bases between them. The CDR3 sequence is CASARGDLRSYEQYF. Here the CDR3 DNA reads TGTGCCAGCGCCCGAGGGGACTTACGCTCCTACGAGCAGTACTTC. The whole variable domain, filled in from reference TRBV9 and TRBJ2-7, reads DSGVTQTPKHLITATGQRVTLRCSPRSGDLSVYWYQQSLDQGLQFLIQYYNGEERAKGNILERFSAQQFPDLHSELNLSSLELGDSALYFCASARGDLRSYEQYFGPGTRLTVT.

This clone appeared a single time. The chain employs TRBV27 and TRBJ2-7; D gene unclear. The V gene's germline CDR1 is MNHEY and CDR2 SMNVEV (reference sequence). CDR3 length: 14 amino acids. V shed 8 bases and J shed 2 bases, with 16 bases lying between them. The CDR3 bases are TGTGCCAGCGGCCCACTTTTAGAGACCTACGAGCAGTACTTC. Translated: CASGPLLETYEQYF.

This clone came up once. The rearrangement links TRBV9 to TRBJ2-7; 9 nucleotides line up with TRBD2. V dropped 4 bases and J dropped 4; count of bases not matched to a gene: 6. The CDR3 is 14 residues long. CDR1 is SGDLS and CDR2 is YYNGEE in the germline V gene. The CDR3 sequence is CASSTGTSPYEQYF. CDR3 DNA: TGTGCCAGCAGCACCGGGACTAGCCCTTACGAGCAGTACTTC.

The V and J genes are TRBV6-6 and TRBJ1-1; TRBD1 is a possible D gene (6 bases). The CDR3 runs 17 residues. The V end lost 5 bases, the J end lost 4 bases, and 23 bases lay between the germline ends. Germline assignment: CDR1 MNHNY and CDR2 SVGAGI (reference sequence). CDR3 amino acids: CASSPAGQKGQGTEAFF. CDR3 in DNA: TGTGCCAGCAGTCCCGCTGGGCAGAAGGGACAAGGCACTGAAGCTTTCTTT.

The gene calls are TRBV29-1 and TRBJ2-1, with D possibly matching TRBD2 (6 bases). CDR1 is SQVTM, CDR2 ANQGSEA, per germline. V lost 4 bases and J 10 bases, leaving 20 bases between the germline ends. This CDR3 comprises 14 residues. CDR3 amino acids: CSVAGVLRSEEQFF. CDR3 sequence (DNA): TGCAGCGTTGCGGGGGTGTTACGGTCGGAGGAGCAGTTCTTC.

The chain links TRBV28 to TRBJ1-5, with D perhaps matching TRBD1 (6 bases). V dropped 0 bases and J dropped 7 bases, with 13 bases sitting between them. Per the germline V gene, CDR1 is MDHEN and CDR2 is SYDVKM. This CDR3 has 15 residues. The CDR3 nucleotides are TGTGCCAGCAGTTTATGGCAGGGGCCAGTCCAGCCCCAGCATTTT. Its translation is CASSLWQGPVQPQHF.

The chain recombines TRBV2 with TRBJ2-3; either TRBD1 or TRBD2 may supply D (6 bases each). The CDR3 has 16 amino acids. Germline assignment: CDR1 SNHLY and CDR2 FYNNEI. V gave up 6 bases and J gave up 4 bases, with 20 bases separating them. CDR3 in DNA: TGTGCCAGCAGGACCCGTTGGGGGGCAACGGCAGATACGCAGTATTTT. Its translation is CASRTRWGATADTQYF.

This rearrangement joins TRBV7-2 to TRBJ2-1, with a tentative D call TRBD2 (5 bases). Germline-derived CDR1 and CDR2 are SGHTA and FQGNSA. This CDR3 is 15 amino acids long. V lost 1 base and J 8 bases, leaving 15 bases between the germline ends. The CDR3 protein is CASSLVGEPLHEQFF. The CDR3 DNA is TGTGCCAGCAGCTTAGTCGGGGAACCCCTACATGAGCAGTTCTTC.

V usage is TRBV27 and J usage is TRBJ2-3; 8 bases align to TRBD2. The V gene end was trimmed by 5 bases and the J gene end by 0 bases; junction bases not matched to a gene: 10. This CDR3 comprises 17 residues. From germline, CDR1 is MNHEY and CDR2 SMNVEV (reference sequence). CDR3 nucleotides: TGTGCCAGCAGTCGCACCCCCGGCGGGGGGAGCACAGATACGCAGTATTTT. This codes for CASSRTPGGGSTDTQYF.

This chain joins TRBV7-6 and TRBJ2-2, with D maybe TRBD1 (6 bases). V was shortened by 5 bases and J by 5 bases, with 9 bases between the two germline ends. CDR1 SGHVS and CDR2 FNYEAQ come from the germline V gene. This CDR3 comprises 13 residues. Written as DNA, the CDR3 is TGTGCCAGCAGCCGAGGGACAACCGGGGAGCTGTTTTTT. Amino acids: CASSRGTTGELFF.

V usage is TRBV7-9 and J usage is TRBJ1-2, with 7 positions matching TRBD1. This CDR3 comprises 14 residues. V trimming: 0 bases; J trimming: 6 bases; junction bases outside the gene matches: 4. Germline V gene sequence: CDR1 SEHNR, CDR2 FQNEAQ (reference sequence). In DNA, the CDR3 is TGTGCCAGCAGCTTAGCTCAGGGGGGACATGGCTACACCTTC. This gives the protein CASSLAQGGHGYTF.

DNA for the CDR3: TGTGCCAGCAGTATGGGGTTCTCGGGGTACGAGCAGTACTTC. Translated, it gives CASSMGFSGYEQYF. The chain employs TRBV25-1 and TRBJ2-7; D is possibly TRBD2 (5 bases). Trimming left V 5 bases short and J 4 bases short, with 15 bases between. Germline loops: CDR1 MGHDK, CDR2 SYGVNS. The CDR3 is 14 residues long.

This clone was recorded only once. The V gene is TRBV28, the J gene TRBJ2-7; 7 bases match TRBD2. The CDR3 length is 12 residues. Germline V gives CDR1 MDHEN, CDR2 SYDVKM. The DNA of the CDR3 is TGTGCGACCGGGGGGACGGGCTACGAGCAGTACTTC. This encodes CATGGTGYEQYF.